This record looks at one T cell receptor beta chain sequence and its context. What it binds is unknown. The table came from immunoSEQ multiplex PCR; TCRdb's copy has only in-frame clones and leaves some out. The sample carries approximately 350,000 clones, about 74% recorded once. The CDR3 contains 12 residues. Per the germline V gene, CDR1 is SNHLY and CDR2 is FYNNEI. V was clipped by 4 bases and J by 7 bases, with 8 bases between them. This sample was taken from a study of shared clonotypes between healthy human individuals. Study conclusions and caveats: A small donor pool kept down the genetic and exposure-history diversity that was represented. Rarefaction exposed incomplete sorted-subset sequencing despite large depth.

The source is a man aged 30-40 years in good health. The specimen was memory CD4+ T cells sorted from blood. The sample's subset: CD45RA-negative fraction. The rearrangement joins TRBV2 to TRBJ2-1, with D unresolved. The CDR3: CASSVFSNEQFF. CDR3 bases: TGTGCCAGCAGTGTTTTCTCTAATGAGCAGTTCTTC.